This T cell receptor (beta chain) derives from a study of control samples from healthy donors and cancer patients. Method: immunoSEQ multiplex PCR; TCRdb's copy keeps in-frame clones and lacks some. This table holds some 160,000 clones, approximately 94% found once. This clone was detected only once. Germline lookup yields CDR1 SEHNR and CDR2 FQNEAQ (reference sequence). The ends lost 5 bases at V and 6 bases at J; junction bases unmatched: 12. This CDR3 has 15 residues. This receptor was identified in a woman aged 35 to 49 in good health. The specimen was blood. The chain couples TRBV7-9 to TRBJ1-2; 7 positions match TRBD1. Here the CDR3 DNA reads TGTGCCAGCAGCGGGAGCTACAGGGGACCAGATGGCTACACCTTC. It translates to CASSGSYRGPDGYTF. Looking up the rest from reference TRBV7-9 and TRBJ1-2 gives the full variable domain: DTGVSQNPRHKITKRGQNVTFRCDPISEHNRLYWYRQTLGQGPEFLTYFQNEAQLEKSRLLSDRFSAERPKGSFSTLEIQRTEQGDSAMYLCASSGSYRGPDGYTFGSGTRLTVV.